Sequencing of this T cell receptor beta chain was carried out in a study of T cell responses to AZD1222 COVID-19 vaccine. Overall study results and limits: The donor group comprised mostly white British people and more females; the analysis possibly underestimated clonal diversity.

The V gene's germline CDR1 is SEHNR and CDR2 FQNEAQ (reference sequence). V was cut by 5 bases and J by 8 bases, with 21 bases left in between. The CDR3 is made up of 15 amino acids. In regard to this clone: The antigen remains unidentified.

The repertoire was sequenced with immunoSEQ multiplex PCR; TCRdb's copy has only in-frame clones and lacks some. The sample yields 150,000 or so clones, around 93% seen once. The sequence derives from an adult who received the AZD1222 COVID-19 vaccine. The V call is TRBV7-9, the J call TRBJ1-2; D is ambiguous. The sample consisted of peripheral blood, taken 28 days after the second AZD1222 dose. The CDR3 region has the DNA TGTGCCAGCAGCCATATGTCCCGGGAGACTGGAGGCTACACCTTC. Its protein product is CASSHMSRETGGYTF.